This T cell receptor (beta chain) emerged from a study of T cell changes during pregnancy in multiple sclerosis. Some clones are missing from TCRdb's copy, which holds only in-frame ones; the method was immunoSEQ multiplex PCR. Of about 39,000 clones listed, roughly 94% are singletons. Germline-derived CDR1 and CDR2 are SGHRS and YFSETQ. Deletions cut 4 bases from V and 8 bases from J, with 7 bases between. The length of the CDR3 is 11 residues. This chain joins TRBV5-1 and TRBJ1-3; D unclear. The TCR sequence derives from a female donor with multiple sclerosis, enrolled in a pregnancy study. The sample in question was peripheral blood, obtained in the third trimester of pregnancy. CDR3 sequence (DNA): TGCGCCAGCAGCCCGGGAGACACCATATATTTT. This codes for CASSPGDTIYF.